This TCR beta chain originates from a study of T cell repertoires in cytomegalovirus infection. This CDR3 contains 14 residues. Germline-derived CDR1 and CDR2 are SGHNT and YENEEA. Germline trimming cut 4 bases from V and 6 bases from J; bases unmatched to any gene: 7. Study-level results: The cumulative frequency of public TCR beta families identified carriers of CMV plus the relevant HLA.

On this clonotype itself: Its target is unknown.

One entry per CDR3 protein results from TCRdb running MiXCR on the reads. The repertoire holds 150,000 to 200,000 distinct CDR3 sequences, with roughly 30% as singletons. This TCR derives from a human donor in good health (CMV status not recorded). Some clones in this sample may be carry-over from other donors' samples. The rearrangement links TRBV11-3 to TRBJ2-7; 9 nucleotides align to TRBD1. The sequenced material came from PBMCs. In DNA form, the CDR3 reads TGTGCCAGCAGCTCAGCCGGGACAGGGAGCGAGCAGTACTTC. It is translated as CASSSAGTGSEQYF.